The following is a TCR beta chain sequence with its context. Antigen specificity is unknown. This CDR3 is 12 amino acids long. Germline CDR1 and CDR2: SQVTM and ANQGSEA. V lost 4 bases and J 7 bases, leaving 14 bases between the germline ends. With a J-beta primer mix and a sample-barcoded 5' primer, a second PCR ran about 7 to 11 cycles. A tag from a template-switch adaptor with 12 random nucleotides marked each cDNA molecule. From the 5' RACE reads, TCRdb called clonotypes with MiXCR, one entry per CDR3 protein. The sample contains 1.5 million to 2 million distinct CDR3 sequences, roughly 30% of which appear only once. This sample is drawn from a study of blood T cells in healthy people across ages. Study-wide points: There were more naive CD4+ cells and higher diversity in long-lived donors than in aged donors. Naive T cell percentage and TCR beta diversity correlated strongly. Per million T cells, TCR beta diversity dropped roughly linearly as age increased.

The chain uses TRBV29-1 and TRBJ2-7, with D perhaps TRBD2 (5 bases). The source of this sequence is a young woman in good health. Sequencing input: blood. CDR3 DNA sequence: TGCAGCGTTGGAGGGTTGGGTGAGGAGCAGTACTTC. It is translated as CSVGGLGEEQYF.